The clone carrying this T cell receptor beta chain occurred many times. Other DNA variants within this sample encode the same CDR3. Per the original methods: Filtering differed, since immunoSEQ gave only junction sequences and no quality scores. The method was immunoSEQ multiplex PCR; TCRdb's version includes in-frame clones alone and lacks a portion of them. The D gene and trimming were derived from the DNA, and the V and J assignments and clone size from that table. The sample lists roughly 300,000 clones, roughly 91% occurring once. This CDR3 is 14 amino acids long. Germline-derived CDR1 and CDR2 are MGHRA and YSYEKL. V gave up 0 bases and J gave up 3 bases, with 8 bases separating them. The sample comes from a study of shared clonotypes between healthy human individuals.

V gene TRBV4-1 combines with J gene TRBJ1-1; D remains ambiguous. The sequencing input was memory CD8+ T cells sorted from blood. The subset denotes: CD45RO+ cells pooled with CCR7-negative TemRA cells. The TCR was taken from a man between 18 and 29 years old in good health. The CDR3 sequence: CASSQDLLYTEAFF. CDR3 sequence (DNA): TGCGCCAGCAGCCAAGATTTACTCTACACTGAAGCTTTCTTT.